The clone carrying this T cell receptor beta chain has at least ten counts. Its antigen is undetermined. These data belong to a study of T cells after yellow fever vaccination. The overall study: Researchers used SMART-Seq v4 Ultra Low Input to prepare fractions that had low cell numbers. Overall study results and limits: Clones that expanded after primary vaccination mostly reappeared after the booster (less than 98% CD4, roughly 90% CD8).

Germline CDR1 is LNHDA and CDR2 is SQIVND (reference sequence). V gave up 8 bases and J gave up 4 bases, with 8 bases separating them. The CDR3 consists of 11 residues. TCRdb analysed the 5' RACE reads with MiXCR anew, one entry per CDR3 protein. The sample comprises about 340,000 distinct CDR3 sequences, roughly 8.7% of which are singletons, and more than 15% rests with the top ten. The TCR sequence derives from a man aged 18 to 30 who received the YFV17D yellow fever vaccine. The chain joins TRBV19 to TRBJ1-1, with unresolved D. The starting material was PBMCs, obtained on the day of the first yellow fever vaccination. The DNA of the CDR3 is TGTGCCAGTCTGAAGAGCACTGAAGCTTTCTTT. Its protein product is CASLKSTEAFF.